This T cell receptor (beta chain) was retrieved from a study of blood T cell repertoires in COVID-19. Sequencing was performed with immunoSEQ multiplex PCR; in TCRdb, only in-frame clones are kept and a portion is missing. The table records 68,000 or so clones, roughly 78% of them present only once. V was trimmed by 7 bases and J by 1 base, leaving 22 bases between them. CDR3 length equals 17 residues. CDR1 MDHEN and CDR2 SYDVKM come from the germline V gene. This clone has ten or more counts. Sequencing input: peripheral blood. The chain has TRBV28 and TRBJ1-1; a possible D gene is TRBD1 (5 bases). The TCR comes from a human donor in a cohort sampled during active COVID-19. The CDR3 DNA sequence: TGTGCCAGCATCAGATTGAGGGGAGGGAAAGGGAACACTGAAGCTTTCTTT. Protein product: CASIRLRGGKGNTEAFF.